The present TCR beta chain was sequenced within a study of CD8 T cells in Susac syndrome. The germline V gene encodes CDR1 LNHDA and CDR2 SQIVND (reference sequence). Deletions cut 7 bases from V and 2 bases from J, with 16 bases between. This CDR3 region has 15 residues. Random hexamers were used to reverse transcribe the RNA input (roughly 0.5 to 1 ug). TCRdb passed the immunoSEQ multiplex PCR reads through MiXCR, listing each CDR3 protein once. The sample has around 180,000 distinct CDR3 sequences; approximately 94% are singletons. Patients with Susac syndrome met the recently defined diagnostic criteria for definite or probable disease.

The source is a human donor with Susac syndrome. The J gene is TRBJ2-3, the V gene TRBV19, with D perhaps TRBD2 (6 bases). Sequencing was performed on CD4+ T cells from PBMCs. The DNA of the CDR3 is TGTGCCAGTACCGAGATGGGGGGACTCACAGATACGCAGTATTTT. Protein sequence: CASTEMGGLTDTQYF.